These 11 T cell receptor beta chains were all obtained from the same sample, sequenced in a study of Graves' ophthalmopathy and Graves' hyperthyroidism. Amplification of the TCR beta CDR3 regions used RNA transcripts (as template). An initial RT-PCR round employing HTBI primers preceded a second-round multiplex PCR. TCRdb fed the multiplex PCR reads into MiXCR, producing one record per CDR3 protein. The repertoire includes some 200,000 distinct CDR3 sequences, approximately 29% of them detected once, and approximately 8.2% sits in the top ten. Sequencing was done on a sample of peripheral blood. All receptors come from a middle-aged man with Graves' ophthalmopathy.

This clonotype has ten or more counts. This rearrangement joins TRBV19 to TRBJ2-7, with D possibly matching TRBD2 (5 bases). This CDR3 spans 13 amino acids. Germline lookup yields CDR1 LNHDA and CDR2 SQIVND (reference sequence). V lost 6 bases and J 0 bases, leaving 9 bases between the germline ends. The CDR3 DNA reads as TGTGCCAGTAGCAGGAGGCGCTCCTACGAGCAGTACTTC. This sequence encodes CASSRRRSYEQYF.

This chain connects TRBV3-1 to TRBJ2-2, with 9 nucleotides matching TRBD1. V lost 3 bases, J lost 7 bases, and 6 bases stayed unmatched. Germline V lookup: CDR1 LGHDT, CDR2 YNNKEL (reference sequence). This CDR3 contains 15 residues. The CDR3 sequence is CASSHTGGAIGELFF. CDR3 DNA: TGTGCCAGCAGCCATACAGGGGGCGCCATCGGGGAGCTGTTTTTT. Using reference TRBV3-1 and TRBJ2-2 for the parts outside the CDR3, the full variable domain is DTAVSQTPKYLVTQMGNDKSIKCEQNLGHDTMYWYKQDSKKFLKIMFSYNNKELIINETVPNRFSPKSPDKAHLNLHINSLELGDSAVYFCASSHTGGAIGELFFGEGSRLTVL.

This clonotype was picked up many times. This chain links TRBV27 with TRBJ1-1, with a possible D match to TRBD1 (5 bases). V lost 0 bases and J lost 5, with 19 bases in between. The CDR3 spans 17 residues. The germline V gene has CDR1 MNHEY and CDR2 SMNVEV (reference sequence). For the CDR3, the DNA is TGTGCCAGCAGTTTATCGACGGCCCAGGGAAGGAGGACTGAAGCTTTCTTT. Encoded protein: CASSLSTAQGRRTEAFF.

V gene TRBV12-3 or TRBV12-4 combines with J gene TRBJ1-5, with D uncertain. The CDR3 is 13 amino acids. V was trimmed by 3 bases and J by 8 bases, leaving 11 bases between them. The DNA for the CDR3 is TGTGCCAGCAGTTTTGGCCGGCAGGAGCCCCAGCATTTT. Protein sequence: CASSFGRQEPQHF.

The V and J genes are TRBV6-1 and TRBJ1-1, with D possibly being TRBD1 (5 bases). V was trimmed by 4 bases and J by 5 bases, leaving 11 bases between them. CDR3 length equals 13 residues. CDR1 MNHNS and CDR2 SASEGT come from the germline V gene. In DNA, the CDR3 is TGTGCCAGCAGTGTATACGGGGGAACTGAAGCTTTCTTT. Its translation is CASSVYGGTEAFF.

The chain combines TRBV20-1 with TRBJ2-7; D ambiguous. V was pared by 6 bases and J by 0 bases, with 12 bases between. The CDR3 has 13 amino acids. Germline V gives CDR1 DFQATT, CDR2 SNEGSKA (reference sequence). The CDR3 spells CSAGLGSSYEQYF. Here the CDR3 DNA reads TGCAGTGCCGGGCTCGGTAGCTCCTACGAGCAGTACTTC.

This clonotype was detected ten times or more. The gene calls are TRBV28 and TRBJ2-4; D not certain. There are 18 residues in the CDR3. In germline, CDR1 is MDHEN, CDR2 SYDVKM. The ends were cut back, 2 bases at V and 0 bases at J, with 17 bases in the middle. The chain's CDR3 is CASSLRGSFTLAKNIQYF. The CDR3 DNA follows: TGTGCCAGCAGTTTACGTGGGTCGTTCACGCTAGCCAAAAACATTCAGTACTTC.

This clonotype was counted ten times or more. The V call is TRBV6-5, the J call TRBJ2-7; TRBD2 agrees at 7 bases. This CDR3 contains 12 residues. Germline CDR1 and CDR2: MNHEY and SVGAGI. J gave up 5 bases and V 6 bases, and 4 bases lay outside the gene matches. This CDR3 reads CASSGLVNEQYF. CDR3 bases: TGTGCCAGCAGCGGACTAGTTAACGAGCAGTACTTC.

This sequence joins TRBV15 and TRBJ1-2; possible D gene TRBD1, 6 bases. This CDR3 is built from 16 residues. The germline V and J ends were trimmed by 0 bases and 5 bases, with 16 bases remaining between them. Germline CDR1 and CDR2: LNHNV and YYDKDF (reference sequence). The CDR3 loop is CATSRDRGEAFYGYTF. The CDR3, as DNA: TGTGCCACCAGCAGAGACAGGGGTGAAGCTTTTTATGGCTACACCTTC. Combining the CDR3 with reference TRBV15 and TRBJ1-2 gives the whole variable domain DAMVIQNPRYQVTQFGKPVTLSCSQTLNHNVMYWYQQKSSQAPKLLFHYYDKDFNNEADTPDNFQSRRPNTSFCFLDIRSPGLGDTAMYLCATSRDRGEAFYGYTFGSGTRLTVV.

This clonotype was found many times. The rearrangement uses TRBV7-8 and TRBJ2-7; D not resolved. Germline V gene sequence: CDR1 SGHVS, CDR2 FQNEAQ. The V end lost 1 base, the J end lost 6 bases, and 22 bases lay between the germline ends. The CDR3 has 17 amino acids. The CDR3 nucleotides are TGTGCCAGCAGCTTAGGTCAAGGACGTTCGCGGTTCCGCGAGCAGTACTTC. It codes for CASSLGQGRSRFREQYF.

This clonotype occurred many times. In nucleotides, the CDR3 is TGCGCCAGCAGCTTGGGGGACTCGGAAGAGACCCAGTACTTC. It yields the protein CASSLGDSEETQYF. The chain couples TRBV5-1 to TRBJ2-5, with D possibly being TRBD2 (6 bases). There are 14 residues in the CDR3. V gave up 0 bases and J gave up 3 bases, with 9 bases separating them. In germline, CDR1 is SGHRS, CDR2 YFSETQ.